A selection of T cell receptor beta chains follows, all from one sample in a study of graft-versus-host responses after intestinal transplantation. Libraries were prepared by immunoSEQ multiplex PCR; TCRdb keeps only in-frame clonotypes and omits some of them. The sample lists a few thousand clones, 25% to 30% occurring once. The source material was alloreactive CD8+ T cells from a mixed lymphocyte reaction culture, sampled before intestinal transplant. Receptor source: a human patient who received an intestinal transplant. The CDR3 runs from the conserved cysteine through the conserved F or W. The D gene is left open where the match is weak. Expanded clones are given a class, and other clones once, few, many or no size at all.

>TRBV4-2|TRBD1|few|TRBJ1-3
TGTGCCAGCAGCTTCCGAGGGGGCGCTTCCATATATTTT
CASSFRGGASIYF
>TRBV6-5|-|medium-sized|TRBJ2-7
TGTGCCAGCAGTCGGGGGCTCCACGAGCAGTACTTC
CASSRGLHEQYF
>TRBV30|-|few|TRBJ2-7
TGTGCCTGGAGTGTAGATAGCTACGAGCAGTACTTC
CAWSVDSYEQYF
>TRBV29-1|TRBD2|few|TRBJ2-1
TGCAGCGCCGGACTAGCGGGAGGCCCATACAATGAGCAGTTCTTC
CSAGLAGGPYNEQFF
>TRBV7-8|-|few|TRBJ2-2
TGTGCCAGCAGCCCCCTGGCCGGGGAGCTGTTTTTT
CASSPLAGELFF
>TRBV6-8|-|few|TRBJ1-2
TGTGCCAGCAGTTACTCGGGCACTTCCTATGGCTACACCTTC
CASSYSGTSYGYTF
>TRBV27|-|-|TRBJ2-5
TGTGCCAGCAGTTTAGGGGCCTATAGGGGGGAGACCCAGTACTTC
CASSLGAYRGETQYF
>TRBV9|-|-|TRBJ2-7
TGTGCCAGCAGCGTAGGGCAGGGAGGTTACGAGCAGTACTTC
CASSVGQGGYEQYF
>TRBV27|TRBD1|-|TRBJ2-5
TGTGCCAGCAGTATCCGGGACAGAGAGACCCAGTACTTC
CASSIRDRETQYF
>TRBV4-1|TRBD1|large|TRBJ2-2
TGCGCCAGCAGCCTCGACAGGGGCTTAACCGGGGAGCTGTTTTTT
CASSLDRGLTGELFF
>TRBV2|-|few|TRBJ2-7
TGTGCCAGCAGAAGGACAGCCTACGAGCAGTACTTC
CASRRTAYEQYF
>TRBV30|-|-|TRBJ2-2
TGTGCCTGGAGTGTACATGGGGCCGGGGAGCTTTTTTTT
CAWSVHGAGELFF